The source of this T cell receptor (beta chain) is a study of T-cell memory formation after mild COVID-19. Study background: TCR clusters were largely donor specific.

Note on this clonotype: Its antigen is unidentified. A much larger clonotype is one base distant, so this may be a read error.

The CDR3 length is 14 residues. From germline, CDR1 is SGHRS and CDR2 YFSETQ. Findings of the study overall: Balance between CD4 and CD8 was seen in clones contracting day 15 to 85, and a CD4+ lean was seen in later expanders. Certain responding clones were present in pre-infection memory, suggesting participation of cross-reactive memory.

Using constant-segment primers, 5'RACE produced TCR alpha and TCR beta cDNA libraries carrying sample barcodes and UMIs. TCRdb passed the 5' RACE reads through MiXCR, listing each CDR3 protein once. This sample has approximately 300,000 distinct CDR3 sequences, with around 8% found just once. The sample consisted of PBMCs or a T cell subset sorted from them (not recorded which). The receptor was isolated from a man aged 18 to 29 who had mild COVID-19 (a few samples of this study predate the infection). Cell type and time point are not known. The V and J genes are TRBV5-1 and TRBJ2-3; the D is unclear. In nucleotides, the CDR3 is TGCGCCAGCAGCTTGGAGGTTGGTGGAGATACGCAGTTTTTT. Translated, it gives CASSLEVGGDTQFF.